This T cell receptor (beta chain) came from a study of vaccination effects on CD4 cells after COVID-19. Here immunoSEQ multiplex PCR was the method, and the copy in TCRdb shows in-frame clones only, minus some. The sample yields tens of thousands of clones, over 70% seen once. The CDR3 has 11 amino acids. V lost 2 bases and J lost 10, with 8 bases in between. Culturing for 9 to 10 days preceded CD4+ T cell isolation. Participants completed two doses of the BNT162b2 or mRNA-1273 vaccine. Concerning this clone itself: The antigen remains unidentified.

The receptor's source is a human donor who received a COVID-19 vaccine. The sequencing here drew on CD4+ T cells from PBMCs cultured without peptide, taken after COVID-19 vaccination. This rearrangement joins TRBV12-3 or TRBV12-4 to TRBJ1-1, with D uncertain. The CDR3 protein is CASSLSSGAFF. The CDR3, as DNA: TGTGCCAGCAGTTTATCCTCGGGAGCTTTCTTT.